This record covers a single T cell receptor (beta chain). This clone's antigen is unknown. No quality values exist for individual bases; no much larger clone is one base distant. The data are from a study of cytomegalovirus exposure and HLA in healthy donors (dated by TCRdb to about 2017). Background on the whole study: An earlier analysis of about 560 of the donors reported 250 to 350 Gb of sequence data and 117 million unique TCR beta sequences obtained from some 170 million T cells. The later analysis used no new phenotypic data to find candidate immune exposures, relying instead on TCR beta sequences and their occurrence across donors. The study profiled the T cell repertoires of 550 to 700 subjects by immunosequencing and related them to cytomegalovirus serostatus. Genome-wide SNP genotypes for about three fifths of the 666 donors were used in a later genetic analysis, which treated that subset as a discovery cohort. Every discovery cohort repertoire had been produced on one sequencing platform. Along with the roughly 700-subject first cohort, a separate validation cohort of about 110 different subjects was used. An early release that covered some 630 HLA-typed donors contained about 300 gigabases of sequencing data and roughly 84 million unique TCR sequences. Of the 350 to 450 genotyped donors, 65% to 90% were placed in the genetic ancestry cluster associated with self-reported Caucasian donors. HLA typing covered class I and class II loci at four-digit resolution. Because of strong linkage in the cohort, roughly five DR-DQ haplotypes were treated as single units for association and clustering. The aim of the study was to test whether cataloging public T cell receptors could identify signatures of past pathogen exposure. The number of typed donors differed by locus: about 620-630 for A, B, C, DRB1 and DQB1; some 540 for DQA1; 606 for DPA1; and roughly 470 for DPB1. An earlier analysis of roughly 600 of the donors used high-throughput TCR beta sequencing to judge whether each TCR beta V gene segment behaved as functional or pseudogenic. On average, around 200,000 unique TCR beta nucleotide sequences were sequenced per donor among a few hundred genotyped donors of the cohort, with roughly 18% of those sequences being non-productive. A later analysis re-examined previously published TCR beta repertoires from roughly 650 donors and added high-resolution HLA genotyping to investigate patterns of TCR occurrence. To predict cytomegalovirus infection status, the study brought together high-throughput TCR immunosequencing, statistical association of individual TCRs with disease status, and machine learning. Donor age, sex, ethnicity and CMV serostatus were compiled together with the repertoire data.

V lost 6 bases and J lost 4 bases; the stretch between them is 10 bases long. From the germline V gene, CDR1 is MNHEY and CDR2 is SVGAGI. Reading from cysteine to phenylalanine, the CDR3 counts 13 amino acids. The retained sequence is limited to the CDR3, 39 bases, with the frame set at the first base. The cohort consisted of approximately 670 healthy bone marrow donors. At the time of sampling, all cohort members were nominally healthy, though unrecorded immune exposures were likely present. The donor was CMV seronegative and belonged to the group of around 400 seronegative cohort members. A peripheral blood sample was provided by each donor, and peripheral blood mononuclear cells were used for TCR beta sequencing. The Qiagen DNeasy Blood Extraction Kit was used to extract genomic DNA from the blood cell samples. Receptors were amplified or captured by the immunoSEQ multiplex PCR assay. A mixture of 60 forward primers for TCR Vbeta segments and 13 reverse primers for TCR Jbeta segments was used in the multiplex PCR. The CDR3 region of rearranged TCR beta genes was amplified from genomic DNA by a multiplex PCR assay. On the Illumina HiSeq System, the amplified TCR beta libraries were sequenced as 87-base-pair reads. The source study handled its data this way. Across the 500 to 750 repertoires, a later analysis counted 80 million or so unique TCR beta chains, 8.5 million to 12 million of which were shared by at least two donors. A nearest-neighbor algorithm error-corrected the raw reads and collapsed the reads into unique sequences, merging closely related sequences to remove PCR and sequencing errors. To assign V, D and J gene segments, CDR3 sequences were aligned to IMGT reference sequences. Each retained sequence needed at least a six-nucleotide match to both a V gene segment and a J gene segment. Rearrangements were classified as productive when the CDR3 lacked stop codons and remained in frame with V and J, and all other rearrangements were classified as non-productive. Following IMGT convention, CDR3 was defined as the stretch from the second conserved V-encoded cysteine up to the conserved J-encoded phenylalanine. Sequences without an unambiguous match to a single V gene segment were excluded from the earlier analysis of a few hundred of the donors. In an earlier analysis of more than 500 of the donors, a V segment was called functional when productive rearrangements were above 56.7%, and segregating when the standard deviation between donors exceeded 5%. A statistical classification framework was built for diagnosing cytomegalovirus status from the catalog of TCR beta chain sequences. In a later analysis, V and J genes were assigned by comparing TCR nucleotide sequences against IMGT/GENE-DB human TR gene sequences. A later analysis assigned CDR3 sequences and most-parsimonious VDJ recombination scenarios with the TCRdist pipeline. In a later analysis, every TCR beta chain was defined by the combination of its CDR3 amino acid sequence and its V-gene family, and reads without a unique V-gene family were dropped. A later analysis removed several hundred highly shared, low-generation-probability nucleotide sequences to deal with suspected cross-contamination and a sequencing artifact. A later analysis calculated a clonal expansion index for each public chain from normalized within-repertoire ranks of inferred template counts. In a later analysis, generation probabilities were computed using a VDJ recombination model fitted to out-of-frame rearrangements, and the results were checked against IGoR. Hypergeometric tests were used in a later analysis to score TCR-TCR, TCR-HLA and TCR-CMV co-occurrence, with a repertoire-size bias correction applied to the TCR pairs. False discovery rates were estimated in a later analysis by permuting HLA or CMV assignments 20 times. A later analysis grouped co-occurring TCRs with DBSCAN, adding TCRdist sequence similarity when clustering within HLA-allele-positive subsets. Repertoires with fewer than 30,000 or more than 120,000 public chains, plus five repertoires with anomalous nucleotide sharing, were excluded from co-occurrence clustering. TCRdb limited this immuneACCESS table to in-frame rearrangements with V and J called. A share of clones is missing; checked studies link under half to unresolved V genes, and the rest is unexplained. That table furnishes V, J and clone size, whereas the DNA furnished D and trimming. The sample table shows approximately 120,000 clones, and roughly 80% are seen once. The top ten clonotypes cover about 1.7% of the sample.

What the authors observed across the whole study: A later genetic analysis reported fewer N-insertions in productive TCRs among donors in an Asian-associated ancestry cluster than the approximately 700-donor mean. Only TCR beta chains were sequenced in this cohort, and the absence of alpha or paired-chain data limited detectable features. Some IMGT-functional V segments, including TRBV6-2 and TRBV6-3, could not be distinguished by the 87-base-pair reads and were therefore excluded. In a later analysis, most CMV-associated TCR beta chains were found to appear HLA-restricted, with HLA associations seemingly driven largely by CMV exposure. A total of 150 to 200 TCR beta chains were listed by the study as associated with cytomegalovirus. Most TCR sequences were observed very rarely across donors, whereas some public TCRs were present in many individuals. A further reported finding was that TCR beta sequences accurately predicted the HLA-A and HLA-B alleles for most subjects in the first cohort. A later analysis found that TCR association rates varied across HLA loci, with DRB1 alleles showing the most associated TCRs and HLA-C alleles the fewest. Compared with equally common non-associated chains, HLA-associated TCR beta chains in a later analysis were more clonally expanded and had lower generation probabilities. At a false discovery rate of 0.05, a later analysis linked 15,000 to 20,000 TCR beta sequences to specific HLA alleles. A later analysis reported that several top co-occurrence clusters appeared linked to parvovirus B19, influenza, CMV and Epstein-Barr virus. When HLA alleles, especially DR and DQ, strongly co-occurred, attributing TCR associations to individual alleles was difficult. An association between a missense DCLRE1C variant and V-gene and J-gene trimming of TCR beta chains was found in a later genetic analysis and replicated in an independent cohort. A cluster of highly shared sequence variants was judged likely to represent a technical artifact of the sequencing pipeline. The presence/absence analyses assumed that sequencing depth was roughly uniform across donors, and that assumption may not be true. In both the original and validation cohorts, the classifier was reported to diagnose cytomegalovirus status with high specificity and sensitivity. The authors suggested that the approach could potentially be generalized to other disease states and immunological phenotypes. Approximately 16 rarely observed V segments, including chromosome 9 orphons, were excluded from the earlier analysis of approximately 600 of the donors because counts were too low. Because HLA typing was missing for some donors at each locus, association tests included only the typed subset. In vitro tests confirmed that three of the cytomegalovirus-associated TCR beta chains recognize cytomegalovirus antigens. Immune exposure information for the cohort was limited to CMV serostatus. An earlier analysis of approximately 530 of the donors showed that most TCR beta V segments appeared in productive rearrangements either about 87% or about 30% of the time, which broadly matched IMGT annotations. Linkage disequilibrium might explain the correlated functional status among segregating V segments, but an unknown experimental factor could not be ruled out.

Material: PBMCs. This TCR was sampled from a man younger than 35 in good health and CMV-seronegative. The chain is made from TRBV6-5 and TRBJ1-3, and the D gene may be TRBD1, 6 bases matching. The DNA is TGTGCCAGCAGCCAGGACAGAGGAAACACCATATATTTT. This gives the protein CASSQDRGNTIYF.